One and the same sample provided the 9 T cell receptor beta chains below, sequenced in a study of blood T cells in healthy people across ages. The use of a sample-barcoded 5' primer and a J-beta primer mix characterized a second PCR of about 6 to 12 cycles. Each CDR3 protein is one row after TCRdb ran MiXCR on the 5' RACE reads. The sample records fewer than 950,000 distinct CDR3 sequences, 35% to 40% being singletons. Sequencing was performed on blood. These TCRs come from a man younger than 35 in good health.

The chain joins TRBV20-1 to TRBJ1-4; D is unclear. Trimming took 5 bases from V and 8 from J, leaving 18 bases between them. This CDR3 is 14 amino acids long. Germline V gives CDR1 DFQATT, CDR2 SNEGSKA (reference sequence). The DNA for the CDR3 is TGCAGTGCTCGCTGGTCCGAGTCAGGAGAAAAACTGTTTTTT. Protein: CSARWSESGEKLFF.

This rearrangement joins TRBV5-1 to TRBJ1-4, with a weak D call TRBD1 (5 bases). Germline values: CDR1 SGHRS, CDR2 YFSETQ. The CDR3 is 15 residues long. Trimming left V 7 bases short and J 2 bases short, with 15 bases between. CDR3 coding DNA: TGCGCCAGCGCTTCGGGGGGTTCGACTAATGAAAAACTGTTTTTT. Protein sequence: CASASGGSTNEKLFF.

The table lists this clonotype with a few counts. The gene calls are TRBV7-3 and TRBJ1-2, with 7 bases matching TRBD1. V was pared by 8 bases and J by 5 bases, with 5 bases of the junction left unmatched. Germline CDR1 and CDR2: SGHTA and FQGTGA. This CDR3 has 12 residues. For the CDR3, the DNA is TGTGCCAGCGGCGAGGGGGCATATGGCTACACCTTC. Translated, it gives CASGEGAYGYTF.

This clonotype has only a few counts. This chain joins TRBV28 and TRBJ2-3; TRBD1 matches 9 bases. CDR1 is MDHEN, CDR2 SYDVKM, per germline. V shed 5 bases, J shed 2 bases, and the junction held 8 bases outside the gene matches. The CDR3 is 16 amino acids. The chain's CDR3 is CASSPSGTGYTDTQYF. CDR3 DNA sequence: TGTGCCAGCAGTCCATCCGGGACAGGGTACACAGATACGCAGTATTTT.

The chain links TRBV12-3 or TRBV12-4 to TRBJ2-7, with 7 bases identical to TRBD1. The CDR3 length is 15 residues. After removal of 1 base from V and 2 bases from J, the junction contained 5 bases not matched to a gene. CDR3 coding DNA: TGTGCCAGCAGTTTAGAACGGGACAGCCCCTACGAGCAGTACTTC. Translation gives CASSLERDSPYEQYF.

As concerns this clonotype: One end of the junction varies from germline; a read error may be responsible. V gene TRBV5-1 combines with J gene TRBJ1-6, with 8 bases aligning to TRBD1. The germline CDR1 and CDR2 sequences are SGHRS and YFSETQ. The CDR3 loop spans 17 amino acids. CDR3 DNA: TGCACCAGCAGCCCCCGGACAGGGAGGTCAACCAATTCACCCCTCCACTTT. Its translation: CTSSPRTGRSTNSPLHF.

This clonotype was counted between two and nine times. CDR3 sequence reads: CASSSPRETQYF. In DNA form, the CDR3 reads TGTGCCAGCAGTTCCCCCCGGGAGACCCAGTACTTC. The V and J genes are TRBV28 and TRBJ2-5; D not resolved. The germline gives CDR1 MDHEN, CDR2 SYDVKM. V lost 4 bases and J 5 bases, leaving 8 bases between the germline ends. The CDR3 spans 12 residues.

This clonotype was picked up many times. This sequence joins TRBV7-2 and TRBJ2-3; weak D call: TRBD2 (5 bases). The CDR3 has 16 amino acids. Germline V gene data show CDR1 as SGHTA and CDR2 as FQGNSA. V was clipped by 2 bases and J by 4 bases, with 16 bases between them. This CDR3 reads CASSLTGGLEPDTQYF. For the CDR3, the DNA is TGTGCCAGCAGCTTAACGGGCGGGCTTGAACCAGATACGCAGTATTTT.

Of note for this clonotype: A read error may account for a junction end that differs from germline. The J gene is TRBJ1-6, the V gene TRBV12-3 or TRBV12-4; the D gene is possibly TRBD1 (5 bases). The CDR3 extends over 14 amino acids. CDR3 DNA: TGTGCCATCAGTTTTCAAGTTTGGGACTCACCCCTCCACTTT. It encodes CAISFQVWDSPLHF.